This T cell receptor beta chain was sequenced during a study of cytomegalovirus exposure and HLA in healthy donors. About the research overall: As released early, the data held 75 million to 90 million unique TCRs from HLA-typed donors. Regarding the study as a whole: Per a prior analysis, the majority of TCR beta V segments were productive roughly 90% or roughly 30% of the time. There were 150 or so TCR beta chains listed as cytomegalovirus-associated. Three chains linked to CMV were shown in vitro to be specific for CMV antigens.

Trimming removed 2 bases at V and 6 bases at J, with 14 bases between. CDR1 LNHDA and CDR2 SQIVND come from the germline V gene (reference sequence). The CDR3 spans 15 residues. A note on this clone: The antigen remains unidentified.

13 Jbeta primers and 60 Vbeta primers were used for the PCR. Only in-frame clones appear in the TCRdb table, and some are missing; sequencing was by immunoSEQ multiplex PCR. The repertoire consists of a few hundred thousand clones, with around 81% occurring once and the leading ten covering 7% to 9%. This receptor was identified in a woman aged 55-70 years in good health and CMV-seropositive. The J gene is TRBJ2-1, the V gene TRBV19; tentative D call: TRBD2 (6 bases). The sequenced sample consisted of PBMCs. CDR3 protein: CASSIFRDSVNEQFF. In nucleotides, the CDR3 is TGTGCCAGTAGTATATTCAGGGACTCGGTCAATGAGCAGTTCTTC.